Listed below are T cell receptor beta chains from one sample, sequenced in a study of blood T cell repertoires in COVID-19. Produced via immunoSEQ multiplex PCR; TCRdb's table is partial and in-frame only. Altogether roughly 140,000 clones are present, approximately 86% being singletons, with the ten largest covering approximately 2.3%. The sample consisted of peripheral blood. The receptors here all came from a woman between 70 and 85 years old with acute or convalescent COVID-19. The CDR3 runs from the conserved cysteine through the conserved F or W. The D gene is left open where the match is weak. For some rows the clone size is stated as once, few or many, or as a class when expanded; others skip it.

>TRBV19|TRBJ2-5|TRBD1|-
CASSIGTGRETQYF
TGTGCCAGTAGTATTGGGACAGGGAGGGAGACCCAGTACTTC
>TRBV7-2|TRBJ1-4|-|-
CASSSGQINEKLFF
TGTGCCAGCAGCTCAGGACAGATAAATGAAAAACTGTTTTTT
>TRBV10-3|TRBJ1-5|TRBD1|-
CAISTQGAGNQPQHF
TGTGCCATCAGTACACAGGGGGCCGGCAATCAGCCCCAGCATTTT
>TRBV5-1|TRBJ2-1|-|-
CASSDGGTPWDEQFF
TGCGCCAGCTCTGACGGGGGGACACCGTGGGATGAGCAGTTCTTC
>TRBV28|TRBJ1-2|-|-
CASSSPLGRGYTF
TGTGCCAGCAGCTCCCCACTGGGGCGCGGCTACACCTTC
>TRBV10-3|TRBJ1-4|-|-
CAIRRGEGEKLFF
TGTGCCATCCGCCGGGGAGAGGGTGAAAAACTGTTTTTT
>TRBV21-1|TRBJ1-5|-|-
CASSSLTGQGEAQDQPQHF
TGTGCCAGCAGCTCTTTAACGGGACAGGGGGAGGCCCAGGATCAGCCCCAGCATTTT
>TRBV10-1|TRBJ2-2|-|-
CASTKDRNTGELFF
TGCGCCAGCACTAAGGACAGGAACACCGGGGAGCTGTTTTTT
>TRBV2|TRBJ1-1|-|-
CASTLEGGWSTEAFF
TGTGCCAGCACGTTGGAGGGAGGGTGGAGCACTGAAGCTTTCTTT
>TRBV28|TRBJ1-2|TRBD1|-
CASSSGQGGYGYTF
TGTGCCAGCAGTTCCGGACAGGGGGGGTATGGCTACACCTTC
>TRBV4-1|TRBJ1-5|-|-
CASSQRDGGNQPQHF
TGCGCCAGCAGCCAACGTGACGGGGGGAATCAGCCCCAGCATTTT
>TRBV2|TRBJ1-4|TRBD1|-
CASRKESRTGSTTNEKLFF
TGTGCCAGCAGGAAGGAGAGCCGGACAGGGTCGACAACTAATGAAAAACTGTTTTTT
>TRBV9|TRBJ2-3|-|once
CASSVSWRDRDTQYF
TGTGCCAGCAGCGTAAGTTGGCGGGACCGGGATACGCAGTATTTT
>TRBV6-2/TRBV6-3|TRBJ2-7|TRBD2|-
CASSSLAGGAYEQYF
TGTGCCAGCAGTTCACTAGCGGGGGGTGCCTACGAGCAGTACTTC
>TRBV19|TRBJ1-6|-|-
CASSMKALEAPLHF
TGTGCCAGTAGTATGAAGGCCTTGGAGGCACCCCTCCACTTT
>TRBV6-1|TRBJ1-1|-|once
CASSASPTEAFF
TGTGCCAGCAGCGCGTCCCCCACTGAAGCTTTCTTT
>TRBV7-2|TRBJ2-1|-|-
CASSSVRASYNEQFF
TGTGCCAGCAGCAGCGTCAGGGCCTCCTACAATGAGCAGTTCTTC
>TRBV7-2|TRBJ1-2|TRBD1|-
CASSLEGTGAYGYTF
TGTGCCAGCAGCCTAGAAGGGACAGGGGCCTATGGCTACACCTTC
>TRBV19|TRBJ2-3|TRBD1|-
CASSPKSGDRGLHISTDTQYF
TGTGCCAGTAGTCCAAAATCGGGGGACAGGGGGCTACATATTAGCACAGATACGCAGTATTTT
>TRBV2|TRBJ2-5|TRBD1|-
CASIRQGIQETQYF
TGTGCCAGCATAAGACAGGGGATCCAAGAGACCCAGTACTTC
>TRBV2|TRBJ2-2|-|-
CASSEGFGSGHNTGELFF
TGTGCCAGCAGTGAAGGTTTTGGGTCTGGACACAACACCGGGGAGCTGTTTTTT
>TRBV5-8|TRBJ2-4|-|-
CASRRRNIQYF
TGTGCCAGCAGACGGAGAAACATTCAGTACTTC
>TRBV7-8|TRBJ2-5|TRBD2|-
CASSLAVLAGVQETQYF
TGTGCCAGCAGCTTAGCTGTCCTAGCGGGGGTACAAGAGACCCAGTACTTC
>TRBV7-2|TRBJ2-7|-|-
CASSLVRPSYEQYF
TGTGCCAGCAGCTTAGTGAGGCCATCATACGAGCAGTACTTC
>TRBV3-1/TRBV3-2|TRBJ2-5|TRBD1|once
CASSRLVGTGSETQYF
TGTGCCAGCAGCCGCCTTGTCGGGACAGGGTCAGAGACCCAGTACTTC
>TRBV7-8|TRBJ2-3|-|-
CASSPRDTQYF
TGTGCCAGCAGCCCCAGGGATACGCAGTATTTT
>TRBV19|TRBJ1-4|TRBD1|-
CASKTGQGILATNEKLFF
TGTGCCAGCAAAACGGGACAGGGGATACTTGCAACTAATGAAAAACTGTTTTTT
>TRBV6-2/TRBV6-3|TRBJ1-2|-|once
CASSQGPFMGYTF
TGTGCCAGCAGTCAGGGGCCTTTTATGGGCTACACCTTC
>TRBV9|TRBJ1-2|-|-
CASSVDNRNNYGYTF
TGTGCCAGCAGCGTAGATAACAGAAATAACTATGGCTACACCTTC
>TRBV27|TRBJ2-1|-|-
CASSRYLTGNNEQFF
TGTGCCAGCAGTCGTTACCTGACGGGGAACAATGAGCAGTTCTTC
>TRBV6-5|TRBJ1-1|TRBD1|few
CASSYRDRSEAFF
TGTGCCAGCAGTTACCGGGACAGAAGTGAAGCTTTCTTT
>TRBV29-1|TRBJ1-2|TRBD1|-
CSGGQGYGYTF
TGCAGCGGGGGACAGGGTTATGGCTACACCTTC
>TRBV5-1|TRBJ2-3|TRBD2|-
CASSPLTGGATDTQYF
TGCGCCAGCAGCCCCTTGACGGGGGGTGCGACAGATACGCAGTATTTT
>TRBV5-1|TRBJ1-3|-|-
CASRGAAGNTIYF
TGCGCCAGCAGAGGGGCAGCTGGAAACACCATATATTTT
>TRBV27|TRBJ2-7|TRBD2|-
CASSTGTSGGEQYF
TGTGCCAGCAGCACCGGGACTAGCGGGGGAGAGCAGTACTTC
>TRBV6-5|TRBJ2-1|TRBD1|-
CASSPGTEYNEQFF
TGTGCCAGCAGTCCCGGGACAGAATACAATGAGCAGTTCTTC
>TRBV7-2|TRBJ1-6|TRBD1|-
CASSLGTAGQGNSPLHF
TGTGCCAGCAGCTTAGGGACAGCGGGACAGGGTAATTCACCCCTCCACTTT
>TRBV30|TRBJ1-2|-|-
CAWRPGRRRDYGYTF
TGTGCCTGGCGCCCGGGGAGGCGAAGGGACTATGGCTACACCTTC
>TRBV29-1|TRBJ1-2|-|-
CSGHEINYGYTF
TGCAGCGGACATGAGATTAACTATGGCTACACCTTC
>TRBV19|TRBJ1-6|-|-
CASSIVDGNNSPLHF
TGTGCCAGTAGTATAGTGGACGGGAATAATTCACCCCTCCACTTT
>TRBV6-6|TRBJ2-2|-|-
CASRRTGELFF
TGTGCCTCCCGGCGGACCGGGGAGCTGTTTTTT
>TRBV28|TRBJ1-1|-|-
CASSSTGFNTEAFF
TGTGCCAGCAGCTCCACAGGGTTTAACACTGAAGCTTTCTTT
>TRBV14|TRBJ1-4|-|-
CASSQDQVEKLFF
TGTGCCAGCAGCCAAGATCAGGTCGAAAAACTGTTTTTT
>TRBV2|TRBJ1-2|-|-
CASSEFGYGYTF
TGTGCCAGCAGTGAATTCGGGTATGGCTACACCTTC
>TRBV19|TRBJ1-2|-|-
CASSIDRFNYGYTF
TGTGCCAGTAGTATAGATCGTTTTAACTATGGCTACACCTTC
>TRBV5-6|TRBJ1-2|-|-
CASSADINYGYTF
TGTGCCAGCAGCGCGGACATTAACTATGGCTACACCTTC
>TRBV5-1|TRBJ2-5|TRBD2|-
CASSLVAGGGEETQYF
TGCGCCAGCAGCTTGGTGGCGGGGGGCGGAGAAGAGACCCAGTACTTC
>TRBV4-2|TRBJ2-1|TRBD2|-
CASSQAAGTSGDEQFF
TGTGCCAGCAGCCAAGCGGCTGGGACTAGCGGGGACGAGCAGTTCTTC
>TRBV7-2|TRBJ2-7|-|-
CASSSPGQTYEQYF
TGTGCCAGCAGCTCTCCCGGACAGACCTACGAGCAGTACTTC
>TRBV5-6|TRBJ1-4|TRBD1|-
CASSPGQGNEKLFF
TGTGCCAGCAGCCCTGGACAGGGGAATGAAAAACTGTTTTTT
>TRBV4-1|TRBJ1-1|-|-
CASSQVRAGGEAFF
TGCGCCAGCAGCCAAGTTAGGGCGGGGGGTGAAGCTTTCTTT
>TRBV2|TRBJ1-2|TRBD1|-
CASSNGQGASNYGYTF
TGTGCCAGCAGTAATGGACAGGGGGCATCTAACTATGGCTACACCTTC
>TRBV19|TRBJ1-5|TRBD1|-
CASSRTGGGNQPQHF
TGTGCCAGTAGTAGGACAGGGGGGGGCAATCAGCCCCAGCATTTT
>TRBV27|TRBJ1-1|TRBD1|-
CASSPRARTGTGEAFF
TGTGCCAGCAGTCCTCGGGCCAGGACAGGGACGGGCGAAGCTTTCTTT
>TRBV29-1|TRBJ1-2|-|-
CSVAAGSYGYTF
TGCAGCGTTGCAGCAGGGTCCTATGGCTACACCTTC